This T cell receptor (beta chain) was identified during a study of T cells after somatic rescue of genetic block. The trim removed 2 bases at V and 4 bases at J, leaving 10 bases unmatched. Germline lookup yields CDR1 SGHVS and CDR2 FQNEAQ. The CDR3 has 17 residues. Sequenced by immunoSEQ multiplex PCR; TCRdb stores in-frame clones only, minus some. This sample yields under 150,000 clones, of which under 95% are seen a single time; roughly 1.4% belongs to the top ten. The sequence derives from a woman younger than 35. Material: peripheral blood mononuclear cells (PBMCs). The genes are TRBV7-8 and TRBJ1-1, with TRBD1 identical over 10 bases. CDR3 nucleotide sequence: TGTGCCAGCAGCTTAACCCGACAGGGGGCGCGTGGCACTGAAGCTTTCTTT. This gives the protein CASSLTRQGARGTEAFF.